Presented here are 20 T cell receptor beta chains from one specimen sequenced in a study of identical twins. TCRdb used MiXCR to reprocess the 5' RACE reads, holding one entry per CDR3 protein. The profile covers 200,000 to 250,000 distinct CDR3 sequences, with approximately 11% appearing a single time and about 4% taken by the ten largest. These data were also filed under a second study, of yellow fever vaccine responses in identical twins.

Material for sequencing was memory (CD45RO+) T cells sorted from blood. The source of these receptors is a woman between 18 and 29 years old in good health.

The V and J genes are TRBV20-1 and TRBJ2-3, with D unclear. The CDR3 totals 11 residues. Germline V gene lookup returns CDR1 DFQATT and CDR2 SNEGSKA (reference sequence). Here the CDR3 reads CRWSVGDTQYF. The CDR3 nucleotides are TGCAGATGGTCTGTGGGCGATACGCAGTATTTT.

The chain is built from TRBV7-2 and TRBJ2-7; D uncertain. This CDR3 has 14 amino acids. Germline loops: CDR1 SGHTA, CDR2 FQGNSA. V gave up 7 bases and J gave up 0 bases, with 13 bases separating them. The CDR3 loop is CASTLGLPSYEQYF. In DNA, the CDR3 is TGTGCCAGCACCCTGGGGTTGCCCTCCTACGAGCAGTACTTC.

This clonotype has only a few counts. The rearrangement links TRBV6-2 or TRBV6-3 to TRBJ2-3, with D perhaps TRBD1 or TRBD2 (5 bases each). The CDR3 has 14 residues. The germline V gene encodes CDR1 MNHEY and CDR2 SVGEGT. V was cut by 2 bases and J by 4 bases, with 10 bases left in between. CDR3 nucleotide sequence: TGTGCCAGCAGTTACGGGGGAGTGGCAGATACGCAGTATTTT. This encodes CASSYGGVADTQYF.

The chain employs TRBV5-1 and TRBJ2-3, with 7 bases aligning to TRBD2. The CDR3 runs 15 residues. CDR1 is SGHRS, CDR2 YFSETQ, per germline. V was clipped by 1 base and J by 3 bases; unmatched bases: 5. The CDR3 DNA reads as TGCGCCAGCAGCTTGAATGGGAGGGGAACAGATACGCAGTATTTT. Translating gives CASSLNGRGTDTQYF.

This clonotype was observed a few times. The V gene is TRBV29-1, the J gene TRBJ2-1; D is possibly TRBD1 or TRBD2 (5 bases each). The CDR3 spans 16 residues. CDR1 and CDR2 (germline): SQVTM, ANQGSEA. Trimming took 3 bases from V and 1 from J, leaving 16 bases between them. CDR3 residues: CSVEAGTAGSYNEQFF. The CDR3 DNA sequence: TGCAGCGTTGAGGCCGGGACCGCCGGGTCCTACAATGAGCAGTTCTTC.

The chain is built from TRBV7-8 and TRBJ2-3; 9 bases are shared with TRBD2. CDR3 length: 19 amino acids. Losses at the gene ends were 2 bases for V and 1 base for J; bases not matched to a gene: 13. Germline V gene lookup returns CDR1 SGHVS and CDR2 FQNEAQ. Written as DNA, the CDR3 is TGTGCCAGCAGCTTATACCCCGTTGTCGAGCGGGGGGGCACAGATACGCAGTATTTT. It codes for CASSLYPVVERGGTDTQYF.

The chain employs TRBV29-1 and TRBJ2-4; no reliable D call. The V end lost 5 bases, the J end lost 8 bases, and 16 bases lay between the germline ends. The CDR3 runs 13 residues. Germline CDR1 is SQVTM and CDR2 is ANQGSEA. The CDR3 protein is CSVRGRADYIQYF. CDR3 nucleotides: TGCAGCGTTAGAGGACGGGCCGACTACATTCAGTACTTC.

This clonotype was seen more than once but under ten times. The V call is TRBV10-3, the J call TRBJ1-6; no firm D call. CDR3 length: 12 amino acids. V was clipped by 4 bases and J by 7 bases, with 5 bases between them. Germline V lookup: CDR1 ENHRY, CDR2 SYGVKD. The CDR3 DNA sequence: TGTGCCATCAGTGGGACCAATTCACCCCTCCACTTT. Protein product: CAISGTNSPLHF.

This clonotype has more than one count but fewer than ten. V is TRBV19 and J is TRBJ2-2, with no clear D. The CDR3 covers 13 residues. Trimming pared 5 bases from V and 4 bases from J, leaving 8 bases between. Germline V gene sequence: CDR1 LNHDA, CDR2 SQIVND (reference sequence). Written as DNA, the CDR3 is TGTGCCAGTAGTGAGGTTAGCACCGGGGAGCTGTTTTTT. Translated: CASSEVSTGELFF.

This clonotype was recorded a few times. This chain links TRBV6-4 with TRBJ2-1, with TRBD2 matching 9 bases. Germline V gene sequence: CDR1 MRHNA, CDR2 SNTAGT. V was pared by 3 bases and J by 2 bases, with 5 bases of the junction left unmatched. The CDR3 length is 16 residues. CDR3 bases: TGTGCCAGCAGTGATAATAGCGGGGGAACCTACAATGAGCAGTTCTTC. Translation: CASSDNSGGTYNEQFF.

This clonotype was counted ten times or more. The V gene is TRBV2, the J gene TRBJ1-3; D uncertain. This CDR3 is 12 amino acids long. V was clipped by 4 bases and J by 2 bases, with 3 bases between them. Germline-derived CDR1 and CDR2 are SNHLY and FYNNEI. For the CDR3, the DNA is TGTGCCAGCAGTGGCACTGGAAACACCATATATTTT. Its translation: CASSGTGNTIYF. Drawing the rest from reference TRBV2 and TRBJ1-3, the complete variable domain is EPEVTQTPSHQVTQMGQEVILRCVPISNHLYFYWYRQILGQKVEFLVSFYNNEISEKSEIFDDQFSVERPDGSNFTLKIRSTKLEDSAMYFCASSGTGNTIYFGEGSWLTVV.

The V gene is TRBV19, the J gene TRBJ1-2; no clear D. The CDR3 runs 15 residues. V lost 7 bases and J 5 bases, leaving 20 bases between the germline ends. CDR1 and CDR2 (germline): LNHDA, SQIVND (reference sequence). CDR3 sequence (DNA): TGTGCCAGTACCACCCAACCTGGCGGACTATATGGCTACACCTTC. Protein: CASTTQPGGLYGYTF. The whole variable domain, filled in from reference TRBV19 and TRBJ1-2, reads DGGITQSPKYLFRKEGQNVTLSCEQNLNHDAMYWYRQDPGQGLRLIYYSQIVNDFQKGDIAEGYSVSREKKESFPLTVTSAQKNPTAFYLCASTTQPGGLYGYTFGSGTRLTVV.

The rearrangement links TRBV2 to TRBJ1-4; 9 nucleotides match TRBD1. Unmatched junction bases numbered 2, after V lost 8 bases and J lost 7 bases. This CDR3 contains 12 residues. CDR1 is SNHLY and CDR2 is FYNNEI in the germline V gene. The CDR3 loop reads CASGQGSEKLFF. CDR3 DNA sequence: TGTGCCAGCGGACAGGGGAGTGAAAAACTGTTTTTT.

The V gene is TRBV28, the J gene TRBJ2-7, with 8 positions matching TRBD1. Trimming cost V 7 bases and J 6 bases; bases outside gene matches: 11. CDR3 length: 14 residues. In germline, CDR1 is MDHEN, CDR2 SYDVKM. CDR3 bases: TGTGCCAGCACCCCCGGACAGGGATTTGCCGAGCAGTACTTC. This codes for CASTPGQGFAEQYF.

This clonotype was counted between two and nine times. The CDR3 DNA follows: TGTGCCAGCAACATGGGACAGGGGGCGTCCGGGGAGCTGTTTTTT. It codes for CASNMGQGASGELFF. The V gene is TRBV6-2 or TRBV6-3, the J gene TRBJ2-2; TRBD1 matches 12 bases. V lost 7 bases and J lost 6; bases outside the gene matches: 6. There are 15 residues in the CDR3. Germline assignment: CDR1 MNHEY and CDR2 SVGEGT.

J is TRBJ1-5 and V is TRBV20-1, with D unclear. Germline V gene data show CDR1 as DFQATT and CDR2 as SNEGSKA (reference sequence). The V and J ends lost 0 bases and 0 bases respectively, with 9 bases between them. CDR3 length equals 15 residues. The CDR3, as DNA: TGCAGTGCTAGAGATGCAGGTTATAGCAATCAGCCCCAGCATTTT. Protein: CSARDAGYSNQPQHF.

The chain joins TRBV2 to TRBJ1-6; the D gene is possibly TRBD1 (6 bases). Trimming removed 1 base from V and 10 bases from J, with 8 bases in between. Germline loops: CDR1 SNHLY, CDR2 FYNNEI. CDR3 length: 13 amino acids. CDR3 nucleotide sequence: TGTGCCAGCAGTGAAGAGGGGGGATCACCCCTCCACTTT. The encoded protein is CASSEEGGSPLHF.

This clonotype was detected many times. This chain links TRBV7-9 with TRBJ2-1; 8 nucleotides line up with TRBD1. V lost 4 bases and J lost 10; bases outside the gene matches: 9. CDR3 size: 14 residues. Germline CDR1 is SEHNR and CDR2 is FQNEAQ (reference sequence). DNA for the CDR3: TGTGCCAGCAGCTGGACAGGGATTACAATAGAGCAGTTCTTC. Translating it yields CASSWTGITIEQFF.

The table lists this clonotype with many counts. The chain recombines TRBV5-1 with TRBJ2-5, with no clear D. This CDR3 has 14 amino acids. Germline loops: CDR1 SGHRS, CDR2 YFSETQ. V was cut by 4 bases and J by 2 bases, with 12 bases left in between. CDR3 DNA sequence: TGCGCCAGCAGCCCAGGTAGTCGACAAGAGACCCAGTACTTC. Residues: CASSPGSRQETQYF.

V is TRBV11-2 and J is TRBJ2-6; D is perhaps TRBD1 or TRBD2 (5 bases each). V was shortened by 1 base and J by 4 bases, with 17 bases between the two germline ends. The CDR3 totals 18 residues. The germline CDR1 and CDR2 sequences are SGHAT and FQNNGV. The CDR3 DNA reads TGTGCCAGCAGCTTAGTTGTGGGACCTCTTCCGGGGGCCAACGTCCTGACTTTC. This translates into CASSLVVGPLPGANVLTF.